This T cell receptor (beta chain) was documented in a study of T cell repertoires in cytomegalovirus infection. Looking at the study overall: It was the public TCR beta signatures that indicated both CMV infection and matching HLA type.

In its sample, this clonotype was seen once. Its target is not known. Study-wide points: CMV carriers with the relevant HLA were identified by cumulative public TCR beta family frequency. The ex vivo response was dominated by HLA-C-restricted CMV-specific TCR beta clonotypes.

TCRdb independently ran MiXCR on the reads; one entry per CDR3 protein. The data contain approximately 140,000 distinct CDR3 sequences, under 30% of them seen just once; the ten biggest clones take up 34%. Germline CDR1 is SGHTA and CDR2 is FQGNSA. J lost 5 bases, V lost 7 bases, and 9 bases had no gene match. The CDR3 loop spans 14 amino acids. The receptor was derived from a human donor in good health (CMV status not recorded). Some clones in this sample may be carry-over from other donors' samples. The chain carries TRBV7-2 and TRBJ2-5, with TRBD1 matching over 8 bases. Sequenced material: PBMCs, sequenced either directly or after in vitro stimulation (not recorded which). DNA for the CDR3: TGTGCCAGCAACTTGGACAGGGTGGTGGAGACCCAGTACTTC. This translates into CASNLDRVVETQYF.